These 11 T cell receptor beta chains were all obtained from the same sample, sequenced in a study of T cells expressing NK-cell markers. Following a re-call of the 5' RACE reads, TCRdb has one entry per CDR3 protein and lacks DNA. The table for this sample gives about 410,000 distinct CDR3 sequences. Sequencing was carried out using blood T cells: a sorted CD56 or NKG2C T cell subset, CD4+ or CD8+ T cells, or bulk PBMC T cells (not recorded which). The receptors shown here come from a woman aged 45 to 65 in good health.

The rearrangement uses TRBV12-3 or TRBV12-4 and TRBJ1-5; absent DNA, TCRdb's TRBD1 call cannot be checked. CDR3 length equals 13 residues. The CDR3 loop reads CAVGAWGNQPQHF.

The J gene is TRBJ2-3, the V gene TRBV5-1; TCRdb's D call, TRBD2, is unchecked because there is no DNA. Germline CDR1 reads SGHRS; CDR2 reads YFSETQ. This CDR3 spans 12 amino acids. The CDR3 protein is CASKAASGREYF.

This chain connects TRBV20-1 to TRBJ1-6; the D call of TRBD1 rests on TCRdb alone, since no DNA is present to check it. The CDR3 extends over 16 amino acids. Germline-derived CDR1 and CDR2 are DFQATT and SNEGSKA (reference sequence). The chain's CDR3 is CSAREGGDSYNSPLHF.

This rearrangement joins TRBV15 to TRBJ2-1; TCRdb indicates TRBD1, and absent DNA this call remains unverified. CDR1 LNHNV and CDR2 YYDKDF come from the germline V gene (reference sequence). CDR3 length equals 16 residues. CDR3 amino acids: CATSRGGIGVGNEQFF.

The chain carries TRBV14 and TRBJ2-3; the D call of TRBD1 rests on TCRdb alone, since no DNA is present to check it. Germline assignment: CDR1 SGHDN and CDR2 FVKESK. The length of the CDR3 is 16 residues. This CDR3 is CASSQGRGIGTDTQYF. The full variable domain, its missing parts supplied by reference TRBV14 and TRBJ2-3, is EAGVTQFPSHSVIEKGQTVTLRCDPISGHDNLYWYRRVMGKEIKFLLHFVKESKQDESGMPNNRFLAERTGGTYSTLKVQPAELEDSGVYFCASSQGRGIGTDTQYFGPGTRLTVL.

The chain links TRBV5-1 to TRBJ2-1; the D call of TRBD1 rests on TCRdb alone, since no DNA is present to check it. CDR1 SGHRS and CDR2 YFSETQ come from the germline V gene. The CDR3 totals 14 residues. CDR3 residues: CASSPLPLVYEQFF.

This rearrangement joins TRBV20-1 to TRBJ1-6; TCRdb reports TRBD1, a call that lacks DNA to check it against. The CDR3 is made up of 14 amino acids. Germline V gene sequence: CDR1 DFQATT, CDR2 SNEGSKA (reference sequence). The CDR3 sequence: CSAWGDEGKSPLHF.

The rearrangement joins TRBV3-1 to TRBJ2-2; TCRdb selects TRBD2, and the lack of DNA leaves this call unchecked. CDR3 length equals 16 residues. Per germline, CDR1 LGHDT and CDR2 YNNKEL (reference sequence). The CDR3 reads CASSQAHLTSPGELFF.

The V and J genes are TRBV20-1 and TRBJ2-3; TCRdb calls TRBD2, which cannot be checked without DNA. CDR3 length: 15 residues. In germline, CDR1 is DFQATT, CDR2 SNEGSKA (reference sequence). Here the CDR3 reads CSAPPKRVKTDTQYF.

This sequence joins TRBV11-3 and TRBJ2-5; TCRdb indicates TRBD2, and absent DNA this call remains unverified. The CDR3 extends over 15 amino acids. Germline-derived CDR1 and CDR2 are SGHNT and YENEEA. CDR3 protein: CASSYPGLAGETQYF.

V gene TRBV4-1 combines with J gene TRBJ2-7. Germline loops: CDR1 MGHRA, CDR2 YSYEKL. This CDR3 comprises 13 residues. CDR3 sequence: CASSQPGTYEQYF.